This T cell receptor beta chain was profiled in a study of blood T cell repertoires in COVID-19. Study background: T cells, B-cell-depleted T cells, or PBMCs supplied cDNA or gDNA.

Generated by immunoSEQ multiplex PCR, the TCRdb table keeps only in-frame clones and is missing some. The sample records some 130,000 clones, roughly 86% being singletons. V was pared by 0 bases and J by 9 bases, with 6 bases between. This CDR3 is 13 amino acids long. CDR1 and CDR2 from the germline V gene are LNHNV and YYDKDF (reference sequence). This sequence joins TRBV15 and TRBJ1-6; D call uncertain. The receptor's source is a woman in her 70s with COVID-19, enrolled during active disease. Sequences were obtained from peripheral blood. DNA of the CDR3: TGTGCCACCAGCAGAGAATCTTTTTCACCCCTCCACTTT. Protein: CATSRESFSPLHF.